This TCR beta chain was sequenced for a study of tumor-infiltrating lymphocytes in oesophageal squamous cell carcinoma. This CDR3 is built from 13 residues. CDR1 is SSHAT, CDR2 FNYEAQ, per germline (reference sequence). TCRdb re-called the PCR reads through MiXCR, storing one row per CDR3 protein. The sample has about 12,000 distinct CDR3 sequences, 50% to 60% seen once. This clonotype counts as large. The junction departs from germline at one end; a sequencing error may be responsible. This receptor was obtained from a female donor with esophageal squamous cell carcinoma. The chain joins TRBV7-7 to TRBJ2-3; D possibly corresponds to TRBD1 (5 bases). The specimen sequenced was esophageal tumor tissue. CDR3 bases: TGTGCTAGCAGCGCCTCAGGGACAGATACGCAGTATTTT. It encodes CASSASGTDTQYF.